Listed below are T cell receptor beta chains from one sample, sequenced in a study of human T cells and chemical hapten exposure. Via MiXCR, TCRdb re-called the RACE reads, giving one row per CDR3 protein. The repertoire holds 90,000 to 140,000 distinct CDR3 sequences, less than 40% seen once, with more than 2.5% in the top ten. Sequencing was performed on whole blood, taken in connection with sensitization to the hapten diphenylcyclopropenone (DPC). These receptors were collected from a man aged 35-49 years with alopecia areata. Some clones in this sample may be carry-over from other donors' samples. Both conserved end residues are part of each CDR3. A D gene is named only where the DNA matches it firmly. Size values are once, few and many counts, or a class for expanded clones, and some rows have none.

cdr3_nt	cdr3_aa	j_call	d_call	clone_size	v_call
TGTGCCAGCAGCCAGGACTGGAGTTCCTACGAGCAGTACTTC	CASSQDWSSYEQYF	TRBJ2-7	.	few	TRBV7-2
TGTGCCAGCAGCCACGACGTCGGAGTATCTACCTTTAGGTATTTT	CASSHDVGVSTFRYF	TRBJ2-3	.	.	TRBV3-1
TGTGCCAGCAGTTATTTGTCCGGGGCGGCCGGGGAGCTGTTTTTT	CASSYLSGAAGELFF	TRBJ2-2	.	.	TRBV6-2/TRBV6-3
TGTGCCAGCAGTTCCCGGGGACAGGGTCCCAACGAGCAGTACTTC	CASSSRGQGPNEQYF	TRBJ2-7	TRBD1	.	TRBV12-3/TRBV12-4
TGCAGCGTTGAGCGGGGCGGCAGCACAGATACGCAGTATTTT	CSVERGGSTDTQYF	TRBJ2-3	.	.	TRBV29-1
TGCAGTGCTAGACCCGCTAGCGGGAGTCAAGAGACCCAGTACTTC	CSARPASGSQETQYF	TRBJ2-5	TRBD2	.	TRBV20-1
TGTGCCAGCAAGCGGTCTGCCCGGGATACGCAGTATTTT	CASKRSARDTQYF	TRBJ2-3	.	once	TRBV12-3/TRBV12-4
TGTGCCAGCAGTTTTGGCGTTTCGAATGAGCAGTTCTTC	CASSFGVSNEQFF	TRBJ2-1	.	many	TRBV12-3/TRBV12-4
TGTGCCAGCAGTTACTCGAGTAGGAGGCGGCCCGGGGAGCTGTTTTTT	CASSYSSRRRPGELFF	TRBJ2-2	.	.	TRBV6-2/TRBV6-3
TGTGCCATCAGTGTAGGCTCCGCCGGAGATACGCAGTATTTT	CAISVGSAGDTQYF	TRBJ2-3	.	.	TRBV10-3
TGTGCCAGCAGCTTCCCACTAGCGGGAAGCACAGATACGCAGTATTTT	CASSFPLAGSTDTQYF	TRBJ2-3	TRBD2	few	TRBV7-8
TGTGCCAGCAGCCAAGACCTGACAGGGCTGACCCAGTACTTC	CASSQDLTGLTQYF	TRBJ2-5	TRBD1	.	TRBV4-2
TGTGCCAGCAGCCAAGCCCCGACCGGGACAGGGTCATATTCACCCCTCCACTTT	CASSQAPTGTGSYSPLHF	TRBJ1-6	TRBD1	.	TRBV4-2
TGCAGCGTTGTCTCAGTTATAGGCACTGAAGCTTTCTTT	CSVVSVIGTEAFF	TRBJ1-1	.	.	TRBV29-1
TGTGCCAGCAGCCAAGATAATAGCGGGGGCTTAGTGACCGGGGAGCTGTTTTTT	CASSQDNSGGLVTGELFF	TRBJ2-2	TRBD2	.	TRBV3-1
TGTGCCAGCACGGGGACCGCCGCCCAGGCCTACGAGCAGTACTTC	CASTGTAAQAYEQYF	TRBJ2-7	.	few	TRBV6-5
TGTGCCAGCAGCGGGAATAGGACTAGCGGGAGGGCGGATACGCAGTATTTT	CASSGNRTSGRADTQYF	TRBJ2-3	TRBD2	.	TRBV5-4
TGTGCCAGTAGTATTGGCGTCCCTGGGGCCAACGTCCTGACTTTC	CASSIGVPGANVLTF	TRBJ2-6	.	.	TRBV19
TGTGCCAGCAGCCCCGACAGGGTTTGGAATGAGCAGTTCTTC	CASSPDRVWNEQFF	TRBJ2-1	TRBD1	.	TRBV11-2
TGTGCCAGCAGCTTCGTAGCGGGAGAACCAGATACGCAGTATTTT	CASSFVAGEPDTQYF	TRBJ2-3	TRBD2	.	TRBV7-2
TGCGCCAGCAGTGAGGACGGAACCTACGAGCAGTACTTC	CASSEDGTYEQYF	TRBJ2-7	.	.	TRBV5-1
TGTGCCACCCTAGGTGGAAAGGCAGATACGCAGTATTTT	CATLGGKADTQYF	TRBJ2-3	.	few	TRBV6-5
TGTGCCAGCAGCTTGCCTAGCGGGATCAACCACAATGAGCAGTTCTTC	CASSLPSGINHNEQFF	TRBJ2-1	TRBD2	few	TRBV7-2
TGTGCCAGCAGCGCCGGAGGGCCTAATGAAAAACTGTTTTTT	CASSAGGPNEKLFF	TRBJ1-4	.	.	TRBV7-9
TGTGCCAGCAGTAGCAGGGGTTCGCCAGATACGCAGTATTTT	CASSSRGSPDTQYF	TRBJ2-3	.	.	TRBV7-9
TGTGCCAGCAGTTTCGTTACGGCCGCTGCAAGAGAAACCCAGTACTTC	CASSFVTAAARETQYF	TRBJ2-5	.	.	TRBV28
TGTGCCAGCAGCTCGGGACTAGCGGTTAACAATGAGCAGTTCTTC	CASSSGLAVNNEQFF	TRBJ2-1	TRBD2	few	TRBV12-3/TRBV12-4
TGTGCCAGCAGTTACCCTACCCATATAGCGGGAGGGCCCCCTAGCACAGATACGCAGTATTTT	CASSYPTHIAGGPPSTDTQYF	TRBJ2-3	TRBD2	.	TRBV6-2/TRBV6-3
TGTGCCACCAGTGCCACTCAACAGGGCCCGTTCGCCTATGAGCAGTTCTTC	CATSATQQGPFAYEQFF	TRBJ2-1	.	.	TRBV24-1
TGTGCCAGCAGCAACGTATCAGGGAATCCGGGACTAGCGGTAAACACCGGGGAGCTGTTTTTT	CASSNVSGNPGLAVNTGELFF	TRBJ2-2	.	few	TRBV21-1
TGCAGCGTGCGTGGACTAGCGGGAGCCTACACAGATACGCAGTATTTT	CSVRGLAGAYTDTQYF	TRBJ2-3	TRBD2	.	TRBV29-1
TGTGCCAGCAGTCGCCAGGACAGGGACGGATATGGCTACACCTTC	CASSRQDRDGYGYTF	TRBJ1-2	TRBD1	.	TRBV28
TGTGCCAGTAGTGCTGGGGACAGCTCGCAGTACTTC	CASSAGDSSQYF	TRBJ2-7	TRBD1	.	TRBV19
TGCAGTGCTAGGGTGGTAGCGGGATCGAATACGCAGTATTTT	CSARVVAGSNTQYF	TRBJ2-3	TRBD2	.	TRBV20-1
TGTGCCAGCAGCTTGGGACAGGGGCACAATGAGCAGTTCTTC	CASSLGQGHNEQFF	TRBJ2-1	TRBD1	.	TRBV5-5
TGTGCCAGCAGTTTCCAGGTTAGCGGGATCTACGAGCAGTACTTC	CASSFQVSGIYEQYF	TRBJ2-7	TRBD2	once	TRBV28
TGTGCCAGCAGCTTGGTCTCCGCAGATACGCAGTATTTT	CASSLVSADTQYF	TRBJ2-3	.	few	TRBV7-8
TGTGCCAGCAGCTTAGCAGTAAGCGGGAGCGGCGCCGGGGAGCTGTTTTTT	CASSLAVSGSGAGELFF	TRBJ2-2	TRBD2	.	TRBV7-6
TGCAGTGCTAGAGATAGACTAGCTAGAGATACGCAGTATTTT	CSARDRLARDTQYF	TRBJ2-3	TRBD2	.	TRBV20-1
TGTGCCAGCAGCGCCAGAGATGCGGGAAGGCTAGCCTTC	CASSARDAGRLAF	TRBJ1-2	.	few	TRBV9
TGTGCCAGCAGGACCCGATCTCAAGCTTTCTTT	CASRTRSQAFF	TRBJ1-1	.	.	TRBV6-5
TGTGGGCAGGGAGACAACACTGAAGCTTTCTTT	CGQGDNTEAFF	TRBJ1-1	.	few	TRBV7-9
TGTGCCAGCCAACAGTCTGGGGCCAACGTCCTGACTTTC	CASQQSGANVLTF	TRBJ2-6	.	.	TRBV12-3/TRBV12-4
TGCAGTGCTATGGGGGAGGAGGCTTTCTTT	CSAMGEEAFF	TRBJ1-1	.	.	TRBV20-1
TGTGCCAGCAGTCCCCTAGGGCTAGCGGCTGCCTACGAGCAGTACTTC	CASSPLGLAAAYEQYF	TRBJ2-7	TRBD2	.	TRBV28
TGTGCCAGCAAGCTGACAGTTACCTCCTACGAGCAGTACTTC	CASKLTVTSYEQYF	TRBJ2-7	.	few	TRBV2
TGTGCCAGCAGTTTGGGCTTGCGCACAGATACGCAGTATTTT	CASSLGLRTDTQYF	TRBJ2-3	.	few	TRBV12-3/TRBV12-4
TGTGCCAGCAGCCGACAGGGGGCGCAAGAGCAGTACTTC	CASSRQGAQEQYF	TRBJ2-7	TRBD1	once	TRBV7-2